This T cell receptor beta chain is drawn from a study of radiotherapy plus CTLA-4 blockade in lung cancer. In this sample, this clone turned up a few times. Germline assignment: CDR1 MDHEN and CDR2 SYDVKM. V was clipped by 3 bases and J by 1 base, with 15 bases between them. The CDR3 length is 16 residues. Produced via immunoSEQ multiplex PCR; TCRdb's table is partial and in-frame only. There are some 35,000 clones in the sample; 75% to 90% occur only once, and 5.5% to 7% lies in the top ten. The sequence was collected from a human donor with non-small cell lung cancer who had stable disease on radiotherapy plus ipilimumab. Sequencing used peripheral blood, obtained from a patient treated with radiotherapy plus ipilimumab. This rearrangement joins TRBV28 to TRBJ1-1, with D hard to call. CDR3 sequence reads: CASSLPTIGRNTEAFF. The CDR3 nucleotides are TGTGCCAGCAGTTTGCCGACGATTGGGCGGAACACTGAAGCTTTCTTT.